What follows describes a single T cell receptor beta chain. Within the sample, other DNA sequences also encode this same CDR3. Treatment here: roughly 18 received Ad26.COV2.S at low or high dose, single or two shots; five or six received placebo; per-sample allocation not given. Vaccine and placebo recipients were sampled on day 63 after the first injection. An adult of 18-55 years in Boston served as donor. Wuhan-strain SARS-CoV-2 spike was expressed by the Ad26 vector that made up the vaccine. V lost 4 bases to trimming and J lost 0 bases, with 9 bases between them. The CDR3 is 14 amino acids. CDR1 is SGHTA, CDR2 FQGTGA, per germline. The record originates from a study of Ad26.COV2.S vaccination and SARS-CoV-2 variants. This table comes from immunoSEQ multiplex PCR, and its TCRdb copy is limited to in-frame clones, with some not included. Of around 400,000 clones in the sample, 83% were seen once.

The chain has TRBV7-3 and TRBJ2-5; a possible D gene is TRBD2 (6 bases). The sample was peripheral blood, taken in a trial of Ad26.COV2.S vaccine versus placebo. The clonotype was recovered from a person aged 18-65 years who received the Ad26.COV2.S COVID-19 vaccine or a placebo. The CDR3 region is CASSYGGYQETQYF. The CDR3 DNA sequence: TGTGCCAGCAGCTATGGGGGGTACCAAGAGACCCAGTACTTC.